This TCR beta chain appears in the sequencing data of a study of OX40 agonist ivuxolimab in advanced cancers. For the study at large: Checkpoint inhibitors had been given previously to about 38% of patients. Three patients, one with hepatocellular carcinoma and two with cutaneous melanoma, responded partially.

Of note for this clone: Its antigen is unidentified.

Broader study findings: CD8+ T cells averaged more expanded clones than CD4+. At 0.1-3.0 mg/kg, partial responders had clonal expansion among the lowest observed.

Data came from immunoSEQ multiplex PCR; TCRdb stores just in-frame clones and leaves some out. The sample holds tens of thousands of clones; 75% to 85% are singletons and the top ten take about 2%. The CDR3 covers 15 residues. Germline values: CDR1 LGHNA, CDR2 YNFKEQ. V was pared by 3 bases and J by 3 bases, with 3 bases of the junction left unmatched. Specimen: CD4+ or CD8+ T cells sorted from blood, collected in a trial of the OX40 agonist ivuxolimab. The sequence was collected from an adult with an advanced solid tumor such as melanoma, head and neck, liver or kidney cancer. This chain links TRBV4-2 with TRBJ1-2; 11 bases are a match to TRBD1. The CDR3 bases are TGTGCCAGCAGCCAGAGGACAGGGGGCGACTATGGCTACACCTTC. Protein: CASSQRTGGDYGYTF.